This entry concerns a single TCR beta chain. The antigen is unknown. The CDR3 contains 16 residues. V trimming: 5 bases; J trimming: 2 bases; junction bases outside the gene matches: 9. In TCRdb, the reads were re-called with MiXCR into one record per CDR3 protein. The table records about 180,000 distinct CDR3 sequences, roughly 21% of them present only once. The record originates from a study of T cell repertoires in cytomegalovirus infection. The wider study: From public TCR beta signatures came an indication of both CMV infection and matching HLA type.

The sample in question was CD8+ T cells from cultured PBMCs, obtained from culture after CMV antigen stimulation. J is TRBJ1-1 and V is TRBV12-3 or TRBV12-4, with TRBD1 identical over 9 bases. This sequence was found in a human donor in good health (CMV status not recorded). Some clones in this sample may be carry-over from other donors' samples. For the CDR3, the DNA is TGTGCCAGCAGTCGGGACAGGGACTCCTTAAACACTGAAGCTTTCTTT. Amino acid sequence: CASSRDRDSLNTEAFF.